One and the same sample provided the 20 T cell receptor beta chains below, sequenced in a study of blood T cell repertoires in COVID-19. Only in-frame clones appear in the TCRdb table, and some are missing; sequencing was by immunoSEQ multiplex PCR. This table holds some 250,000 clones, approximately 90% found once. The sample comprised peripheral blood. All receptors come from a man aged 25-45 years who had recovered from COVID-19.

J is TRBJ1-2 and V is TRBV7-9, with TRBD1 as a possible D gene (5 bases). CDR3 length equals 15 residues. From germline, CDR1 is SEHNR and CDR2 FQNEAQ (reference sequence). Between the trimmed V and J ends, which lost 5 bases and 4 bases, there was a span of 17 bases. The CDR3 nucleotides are TGTGCCAGCAGCCCACCCTCGGGGGGGATCTATGGCTACACCTTC. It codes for CASSPPSGGIYGYTF.

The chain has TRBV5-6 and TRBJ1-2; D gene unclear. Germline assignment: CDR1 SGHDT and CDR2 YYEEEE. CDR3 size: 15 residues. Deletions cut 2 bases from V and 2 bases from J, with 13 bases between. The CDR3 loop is CASSLYGGPNYGYTF. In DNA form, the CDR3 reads TGTGCCAGCAGCTTATACGGAGGCCCAAACTATGGCTACACCTTC.

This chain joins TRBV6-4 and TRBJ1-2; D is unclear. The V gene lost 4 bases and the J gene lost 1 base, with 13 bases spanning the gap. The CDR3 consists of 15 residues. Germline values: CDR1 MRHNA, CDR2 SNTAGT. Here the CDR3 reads CASSVWAGFNYGYTF. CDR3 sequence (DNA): TGTGCCAGCAGTGTCTGGGCAGGCTTTAACTATGGCTACACCTTC.

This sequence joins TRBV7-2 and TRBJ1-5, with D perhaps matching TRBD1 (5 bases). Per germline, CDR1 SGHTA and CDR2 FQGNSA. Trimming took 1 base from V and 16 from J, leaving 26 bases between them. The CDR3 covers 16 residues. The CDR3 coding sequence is TGTGCCAGCAGCTTAGAGGTGTGGCAGGGATTTGTCCGGCCTCATTTT. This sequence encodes CASSLEVWQGFVRPHF.

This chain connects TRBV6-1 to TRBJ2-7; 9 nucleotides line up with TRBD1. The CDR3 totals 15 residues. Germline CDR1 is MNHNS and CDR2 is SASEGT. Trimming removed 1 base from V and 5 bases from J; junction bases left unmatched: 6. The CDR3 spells CASSEGAGQGHEQYF. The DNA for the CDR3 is TGTGCCAGCAGTGAAGGTGCGGGACAGGGACACGAGCAGTACTTC.

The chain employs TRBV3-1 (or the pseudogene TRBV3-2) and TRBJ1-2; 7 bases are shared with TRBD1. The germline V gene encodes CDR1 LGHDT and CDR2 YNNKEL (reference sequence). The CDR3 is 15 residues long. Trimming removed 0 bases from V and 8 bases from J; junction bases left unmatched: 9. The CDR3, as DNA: TGTGCCAGCAGCCAAGATACGAGGGGGCAAAGAGGCTACACCTTC. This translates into CASSQDTRGQRGYTF.

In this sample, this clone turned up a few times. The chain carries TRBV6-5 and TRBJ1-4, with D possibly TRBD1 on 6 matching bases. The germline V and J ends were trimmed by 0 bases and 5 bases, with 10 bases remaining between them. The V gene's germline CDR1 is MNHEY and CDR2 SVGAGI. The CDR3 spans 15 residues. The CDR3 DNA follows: TGTGCCAGCAGTTACTCCGGACAGAGAAATGAAAAACTGTTTTTT. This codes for CASSYSGQRNEKLFF.

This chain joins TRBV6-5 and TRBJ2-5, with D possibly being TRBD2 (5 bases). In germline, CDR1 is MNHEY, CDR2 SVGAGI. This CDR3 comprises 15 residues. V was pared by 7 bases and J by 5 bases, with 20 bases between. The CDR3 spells CASKVGVPVGETQYF. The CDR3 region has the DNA TGTGCCAGCAAGGTCGGGGTGCCCGTAGGGGAGACCCAGTACTTC.

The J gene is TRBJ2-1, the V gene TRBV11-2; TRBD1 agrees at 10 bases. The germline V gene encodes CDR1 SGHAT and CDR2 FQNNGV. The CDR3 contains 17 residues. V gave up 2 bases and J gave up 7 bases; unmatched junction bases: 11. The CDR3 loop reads CASSLTGTGVSVNEQFF. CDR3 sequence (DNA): TGTGCCAGCAGCTTAACCGGGACAGGGGTGAGTGTGAATGAGCAGTTCTTC.

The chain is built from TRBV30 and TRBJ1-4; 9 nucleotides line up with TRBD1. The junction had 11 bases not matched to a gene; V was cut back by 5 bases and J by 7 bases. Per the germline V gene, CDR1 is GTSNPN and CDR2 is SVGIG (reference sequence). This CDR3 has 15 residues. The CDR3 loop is CAWYRRGQGSEKLFF. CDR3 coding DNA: TGTGCCTGGTACCGGCGGGGACAGGGTAGTGAAAAACTGTTTTTT.

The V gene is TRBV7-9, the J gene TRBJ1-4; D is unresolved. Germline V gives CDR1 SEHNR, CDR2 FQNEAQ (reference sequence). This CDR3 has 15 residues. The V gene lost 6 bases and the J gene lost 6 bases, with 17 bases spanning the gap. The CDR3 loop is CASSQRLVRDEKLFF. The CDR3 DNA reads TGTGCCAGCAGTCAAAGGCTAGTCCGTGATGAAAAACTGTTTTTT.

DNA of the CDR3: TGTGCCAGCAGCTTAAAGGCGGGGGTATTTTCTAGCACAGATACGCAGTATTTT. It yields the protein CASSLKAGVFSSTDTQYF. V and J are TRBV7-2 and TRBJ2-3; TRBD2 matches at 7 bases. Unmatched junction bases numbered 11, after V lost 2 bases and J lost 0 bases. CDR1 and CDR2 from the germline V gene are SGHTA and FQGNSA. The CDR3 contains 18 residues.

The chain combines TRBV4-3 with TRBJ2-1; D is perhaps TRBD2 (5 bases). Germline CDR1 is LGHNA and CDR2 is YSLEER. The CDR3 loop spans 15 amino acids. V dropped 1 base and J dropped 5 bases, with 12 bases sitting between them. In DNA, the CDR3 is TGCGCCAGCAGCCAAGGAGTGGGAGCCAACAATGAGCAGTTCTTC. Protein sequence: CASSQGVGANNEQFF.

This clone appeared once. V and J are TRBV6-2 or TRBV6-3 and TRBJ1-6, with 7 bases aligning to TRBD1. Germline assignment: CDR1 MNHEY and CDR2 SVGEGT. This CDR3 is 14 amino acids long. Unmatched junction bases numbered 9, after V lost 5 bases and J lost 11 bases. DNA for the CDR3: TGTGCCAGCAGTACCGCTGACAGGGCAACACCCCTCCACTTT. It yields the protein CASSTADRATPLHF.

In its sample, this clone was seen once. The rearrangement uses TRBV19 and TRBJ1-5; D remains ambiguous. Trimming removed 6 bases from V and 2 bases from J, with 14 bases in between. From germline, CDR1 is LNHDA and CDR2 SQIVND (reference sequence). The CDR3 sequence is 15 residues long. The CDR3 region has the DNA TGTGCCAGTAGCTGGCTCCCCGCTGGCAATCAGCCCCAGCATTTT. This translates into CASSWLPAGNQPQHF.

CDR3 bases: TGTGCCAGCAGCTTGGTCCGGGACAGGGTAGACACTGAAGCTTTCTTT. Amino acids: CASSLVRDRVDTEAFF. This sequence joins TRBV5-8 and TRBJ1-1; 9 nucleotides line up with TRBD1. Trimming took 0 bases from V and 3 from J; bases not matched to a gene: 6. Germline loops: CDR1 SGHTS, CDR2 YDEGEE. The CDR3 totals 16 residues.

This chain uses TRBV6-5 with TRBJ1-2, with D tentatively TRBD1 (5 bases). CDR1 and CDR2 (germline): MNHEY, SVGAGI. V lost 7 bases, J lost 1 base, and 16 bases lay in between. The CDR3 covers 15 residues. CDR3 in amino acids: CASIRTGRLNYGYTF. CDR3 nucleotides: TGTGCCAGCATCAGAACAGGACGACTTAACTATGGCTACACCTTC.

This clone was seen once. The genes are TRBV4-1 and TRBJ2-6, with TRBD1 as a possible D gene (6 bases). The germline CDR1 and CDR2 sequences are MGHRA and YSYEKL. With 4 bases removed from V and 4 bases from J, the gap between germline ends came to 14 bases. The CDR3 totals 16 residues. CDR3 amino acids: CASSLTNREGANVLTF. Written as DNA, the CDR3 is TGCGCCAGCAGCCTTACTAACAGGGAGGGGGCCAACGTCCTGACTTTC.

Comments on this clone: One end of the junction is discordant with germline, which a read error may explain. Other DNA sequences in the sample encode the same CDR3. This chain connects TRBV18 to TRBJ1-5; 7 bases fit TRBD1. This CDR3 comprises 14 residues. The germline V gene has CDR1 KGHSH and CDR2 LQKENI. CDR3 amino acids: CASSPPGGNQPQHF. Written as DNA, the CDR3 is TGTGCCAGCTCACCACCAGGGGGCAACCAGCCCCAGCATTTT. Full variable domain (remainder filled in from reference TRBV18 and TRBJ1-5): NAGVMQNPRHLVRRRGQEARLRCSPMKGHSHVYWYRQLPEEGLKFMVYLQKENIIDESGMPKERFSAEFPKEGPSILRIQQVVRGDSAAYFCASSPPGGNQPQHFGDGTRLSIL.

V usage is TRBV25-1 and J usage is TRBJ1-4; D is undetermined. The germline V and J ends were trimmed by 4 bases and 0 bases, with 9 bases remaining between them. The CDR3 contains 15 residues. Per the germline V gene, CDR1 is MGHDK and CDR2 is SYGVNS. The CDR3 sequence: CASSGAPATNEKLFF. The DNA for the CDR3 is TGTGCCAGCAGTGGGGCTCCCGCAACTAATGAAAAACTGTTTTTT.